A single sample is the source of the 29 T cell receptor beta chains below, sequenced in a study of identical twins. MiXCR, run by TCRdb on the 5' RACE reads, gives a single entry per CDR3 protein. The data contain over 600,000 distinct CDR3 sequences, 20% to 25% of them singletons. The sample was also linked to a second study, of T cells expressing NK-cell markers.

Source material: PBMCs. The receptors derive from a young woman in good health.

This clonotype was picked up a small number of times. An end of the junction does not agree with germline; a read error may underlie this. The gene calls are TRBV20-1 and TRBJ2-1; unclear D gene. From germline, CDR1 is DFQATT and CDR2 SNEGSKA (reference sequence). This CDR3 spans 12 amino acids. The CDR3 DNA sequence: TGCAGTGCTCGAGACGTCTACAATGAGCAGTTCTTC. Translating gives CSARDVYNEQFF.

The chain recombines TRBV20-1 with TRBJ2-1, with a weak D call TRBD2 (5 bases). V shed 6 bases and J shed 8 bases, with 11 bases lying between them. CDR3 length equals 11 residues. The germline V gene encodes CDR1 DFQATT and CDR2 SNEGSKA (reference sequence). CDR3 amino acids: CSALGSDEQFF. The CDR3 nucleotides are TGCAGTGCACTGGGGAGCGATGAGCAGTTCTTC.

The V and J genes are TRBV10-1 and TRBJ2-3; 7 bases are shared with TRBD1. CDR3 size: 16 residues. Trimming at V came to 0 bases and at J to 4 bases, leaving 7 bases not matched to a gene. CDR1 and CDR2 from the germline V gene are WNHNN and SYGVQD (reference sequence). This CDR3 is CASSESQGFYADTQYF. The CDR3 DNA sequence: TGCGCCAGCAGTGAGTCACAGGGGTTTTACGCAGATACGCAGTATTTT.

This clonotype was counted only a few times. One end of the junction varies from germline; a read error may be responsible. The CDR3, as DNA: TGTGCCAGCAGATTATTTACGGGCGAGCAGTACTTC. It is translated as CASRLFTGEQYF. The chain joins TRBV28 to TRBJ2-7, with no clear D. The CDR3 is 12 residues long. Germline V lookup: CDR1 MDHEN, CDR2 SYDVKM.

In this sample, this clonotype turned up a few times. V and J are TRBV5-5 and TRBJ2-7; TRBD2 matches 16 bases. Germline V gives CDR1 SGHKS, CDR2 YYEKEE (reference sequence). The ends lost 4 bases at V and 7 bases at J; junction bases unmatched: 8. The CDR3 has 16 amino acids. The CDR3 sequence is CASSLGLAGGPWEQYF. CDR3 bases: TGTGCCAGCAGCCTGGGACTAGCGGGAGGGCCTTGGGAGCAGTACTTC.

V gene TRBV12-3 or TRBV12-4 combines with J gene TRBJ2-3; possible D gene TRBD2, 5 bases. The CDR3 is 15 residues long. The ends were cut back, 3 bases at V and 0 bases at J, with 10 bases in the middle. The CDR3 here is CASSFGWTSTDTQYF. The CDR3 nucleotides are TGTGCCAGCAGTTTCGGCTGGACTAGCACAGATACGCAGTATTTT.

This clonotype was seen many times. V usage is TRBV29-1 and J usage is TRBJ1-1; no reliable D call. With 5 bases removed from V and 3 bases from J, the gap between germline ends came to 13 bases. This CDR3 is 13 amino acids long. Germline loops: CDR1 SQVTM, CDR2 ANQGSEA. The CDR3 nucleotides are TGCAGCGTTCAGTTTTCACGAGACACTGAAGCTTTCTTT. Its protein product is CSVQFSRDTEAFF. The variable domain in full, completed from reference TRBV29-1 and TRBJ1-1, reads SAVISQKPSRDICQRGTSLTIQCQVDSQVTMMFWYRQQPGQSLTLIATANQGSEATYESGFVIDKFPISRPNLTFSTLTVSNMSPEDSSIYLCSVQFSRDTEAFFGQGTRLTVV.

In this sample, this clonotype turned up a few times. The V call is TRBV9, the J call TRBJ2-7; TRBD2 agrees at 7 bases. V shed 3 bases, J shed 5 bases, and the junction held 14 bases outside the gene matches. The CDR3 sequence is 16 residues long. Per germline, CDR1 SGDLS and CDR2 YYNGEE. CDR3 DNA: TGTGCCAGCAGCGCGCGCCCAGCGGGAAAAGGGAACGAGCAGTACTTC. Translated: CASSARPAGKGNEQYF.

J is TRBJ1-4 and V is TRBV20-1; D gene uncertain. CDR3 length: 14 amino acids. V lost 1 base, J lost 4 bases, and 10 bases lay in between. From germline, CDR1 is DFQATT and CDR2 SNEGSKA (reference sequence). CDR3 sequence (DNA): TGCAGTGCTAGAGTCTCAAGCATTAATGAAAAACTGTTTTTT. Translating gives CSARVSSINEKLFF.

This clonotype showed up just a few times. CDR3 in DNA: TGTGCCAGCAGCTTCTCAGCGAACACCGGGGAGCTGTTTTTT. Its protein product is CASSFSANTGELFF. The chain recombines TRBV7-9 with TRBJ2-2; D gene ambiguous. The length of the CDR3 is 14 residues. V gave up 3 bases and J gave up 0 bases, with 5 bases separating them. Germline V lookup: CDR1 SEHNR, CDR2 FQNEAQ (reference sequence).

This clonotype appeared a few times. The gene calls are TRBV12-3 or TRBV12-4 and TRBJ2-7; weak D call: TRBD2 (6 bases). The CDR3 covers 17 residues. Trimming left V 5 bases short and J 2 bases short, with 22 bases between. In nucleotides, the CDR3 is TGTGCCAGCAGTCCCACCCCGCGGGACCTAAACGCCTACGAGCAGTACTTC. This sequence encodes CASSPTPRDLNAYEQYF.

This chain connects TRBV7-9 to TRBJ2-7, with D unresolved. With 0 bases removed from V and 5 bases from J, the gap between germline ends came to 8 bases. This CDR3 region has 13 residues. The germline V gene has CDR1 SEHNR and CDR2 FQNEAQ (reference sequence). The CDR3 sequence is CASSLAGVDEQYF. The CDR3 region has the DNA TGTGCCAGCAGCTTAGCAGGCGTGGACGAGCAGTACTTC.

This clonotype was found a few times. This chain joins TRBV7-2 and TRBJ2-2; 7 bases align to TRBD1. In germline, CDR1 is SGHTA, CDR2 FQGNSA. The CDR3 is 16 amino acids. V dropped 6 bases and J dropped 6; count of bases not matched to a gene: 13. The CDR3 here is CASRSIGTGTAGELFF. The CDR3 DNA follows: TGTGCCAGCAGATCCATCGGCACAGGGACAGCCGGGGAGCTGTTTTTT.

This clonotype was counted a few times. The chain employs TRBV30 and TRBJ2-3; TRBD2 matches at 7 bases. The V and J ends lost 3 bases and 2 bases, in that order; junction bases with no gene match: 8. In germline, CDR1 is GTSNPN, CDR2 SVGIG (reference sequence). The CDR3 is made up of 15 amino acids. The CDR3 DNA is TGTGCCTGGAGCGTTATAGCGGGTTTCACAGATACGCAGTATTTT. This encodes CAWSVIAGFTDTQYF.

The V gene is TRBV7-6, the J gene TRBJ1-3; D unresolved. V lost 5 bases and J lost 2, with 13 bases in between. The CDR3 loop spans 15 amino acids. Germline V CDR1 and CDR2: SGHVS, FNYEAQ. The CDR3 nucleotides read TGTGCCAGCAGCGGTCTAGGGATGACTGGAAACACCATATATTTT. Its protein is CASSGLGMTGNTIYF.

This clonotype has only a few counts. V gene TRBV10-2 combines with J gene TRBJ2-5; no reliable D call. V lost 5 bases to trimming and J lost 3 bases, with 7 bases between them. Germline-derived CDR1 and CDR2 are WSHSY and SAAADI. The CDR3 is 12 amino acids. Written as DNA, the CDR3 is TGCGCCAGCAGTTCGGATAAAGAGACCCAGTACTTC. Translated: CASSSDKETQYF.

This clonotype has more than one count but fewer than ten. The DNA of the CDR3 is TGCGCCAGCAGCTACGAGGGAACGGGGTACGGTGAGCAGTACTTC. Its protein is CASSYEGTGYGEQYF. The chain combines TRBV5-1 with TRBJ2-7; TRBD2 might be the D (5 bases). V shed 3 bases and J shed 7 bases, with 20 bases lying between them. This CDR3 is built from 15 residues. CDR1 and CDR2 (germline): SGHRS, YFSETQ.

The chain couples TRBV6-2 or TRBV6-3 to TRBJ2-5; D gene uncertain. Per germline, CDR1 MNHEY and CDR2 SVGEGT. The CDR3 consists of 12 residues. The germline V and J ends were trimmed by 7 bases and 0 bases, with 6 bases remaining between them. CDR3 region: CASTPNQETQYF. CDR3 nucleotides: TGTGCCAGCACCCCCAACCAAGAGACCCAGTACTTC.

The V gene is TRBV3-1, the J gene TRBJ2-7; weak D call: TRBD2 (5 bases). CDR3 size: 15 residues. Germline assignment: CDR1 LGHDT and CDR2 YNNKEL (reference sequence). V lost 4 bases to trimming and J lost 3 bases, with 16 bases between them. CDR3 protein: CASSLLWESHYEQYF. CDR3 bases: TGTGCCAGCAGCCTTCTCTGGGAGAGTCACTACGAGCAGTACTTC.

This clonotype was counted ten times or more. The chain is built from TRBV7-9 and TRBJ2-3; the match to TRBD1 covers 8 bases. This CDR3 has 14 residues. V was clipped by 6 bases and J by 4 bases; unmatched bases: 6. In germline, CDR1 is SEHNR, CDR2 FQNEAQ (reference sequence). This CDR3 reads CASRYGQGPDTQYF. CDR3 sequence (DNA): TGTGCCAGCAGATACGGACAGGGCCCAGATACGCAGTATTTT.

The V and J genes are TRBV10-2 and TRBJ2-7; TRBD2 aligns across 10 bases. The CDR3 sequence is 15 residues long. Trimming removed 3 bases from V and 7 bases from J; junction bases left unmatched: 9. Germline lookup yields CDR1 WSHSY and CDR2 SAAADI. CDR3 sequence (DNA): TGCGCCAGCAGTGACAAGGCTAGCGGGAGATGGGAGCAGTACTTC. Its protein is CASSDKASGRWEQYF.

This clonotype was found a few times. The chain employs TRBV29-1 and TRBJ2-7; a possible D gene is TRBD2 (5 bases). Trimming cost V 1 base and J 2 bases, with 9 bases left between them. The CDR3 spans 13 residues. Looked up from germline, CDR1 is SQVTM and CDR2 is ANQGSEA. This CDR3 is CSVEGAGTYEQYF. The CDR3, as DNA: TGCAGCGTTGAAGGCGCGGGTACCTACGAGCAGTACTTC.

The chain employs TRBV6-1 and TRBJ2-7; 10 positions match TRBD1. This CDR3 spans 16 amino acids. Trimming at V came to 8 bases and at J to 1 base, leaving 11 bases not matched to a gene. Germline assignment: CDR1 MNHNS and CDR2 SASEGT. The CDR3 reads CASRGFRGQGSYEQYF. The CDR3 DNA sequence: TGTGCCAGCCGAGGATTTCGGGGACAGGGGTCCTACGAGCAGTACTTC.

The genes are TRBV6-4 and TRBJ1-1, with unresolved D. Germline V CDR1 and CDR2: MRHNA, SNTAGT. CDR3 length: 17 residues. The V and J ends lost 0 bases and 5 bases respectively, with 19 bases between them. The CDR3 region is CASSDSHALHVGTEAFF. The CDR3 region has the DNA TGTGCCAGCAGTGACTCCCACGCCTTGCATGTCGGAACTGAAGCTTTCTTT.

V and J are TRBV12-3 or TRBV12-4 and TRBJ2-7, with 8 nucleotides matching TRBD1. The CDR3 consists of 14 residues. J lost 1 base, V lost 3 bases, and 2 bases had no gene match. The DNA of the CDR3 is TGTGCCAGCAGTTTGACAGGGGAATCCTACGAGCAGTACTTC. It yields the protein CASSLTGESYEQYF.

The V gene is TRBV10-3, the J gene TRBJ2-1, with D possibly TRBD1 on 6 matching bases. Deletions cut 6 bases from V and 7 bases from J, with 10 bases between. The CDR3 consists of 12 residues. Per the germline V gene, CDR1 is ENHRY and CDR2 is SYGVKD. CDR3 residues: CAIRLDRNEQFF. Here the CDR3 DNA reads TGTGCCATCAGATTGGACAGAAATGAGCAGTTCTTC.

The chain couples TRBV29-1 to TRBJ2-1; 9 bases match TRBD2. J gave up 5 bases and V 2 bases, and 10 bases lay outside the gene matches. The CDR3 contains 16 residues. Germline CDR1 SQVTM, CDR2 ANQGSEA. DNA for the CDR3: TGCAGCGTTGAATACGGAGCGGGAGGCCATGACAATGAGCAGTTCTTC. The encoded protein is CSVEYGAGGHDNEQFF.

The V and J genes are TRBV6-5 and TRBJ1-2, with D possibly being TRBD1 (5 bases). The CDR3 contains 19 residues. Looked up from germline, CDR1 is MNHEY and CDR2 is SVGAGI. V lost 3 bases, J lost 9 bases, and 32 bases lay in between. The CDR3 region is CASSYVIGGIRGRPGSYTF. CDR3 nucleotide sequence: TGTGCCAGCAGTTATGTCATTGGGGGGATTCGTGGGCGGCCAGGAAGCTACACCTTC.

This clonotype was counted between two and nine times. The chain has TRBV20-1 and TRBJ2-4; 11 bases are shared with TRBD2. Germline V CDR1 and CDR2: DFQATT, SNEGSKA (reference sequence). V was clipped by 5 bases and J by 0 bases; unmatched bases: 6. There are 16 residues in the CDR3. CDR3 amino acids: CSAPRSGGAAKNIQYF. The CDR3 region has the DNA TGCAGTGCTCCCCGTAGCGGGGGGGCAGCCAAAAACATTCAGTACTTC.